The rows below give T cell receptor beta chains drawn from one sample of a study of Ad26.COV2.S vaccination and SARS-CoV-2 variants. Clones were read by immunoSEQ multiplex PCR, and TCRdb kept only the in-frame ones, dropping some. The repertoire consists of 450,000 to 550,000 clones, with roughly 89% occurring once and the leading ten covering around 2.5%. Source: peripheral blood, taken in a trial of Ad26.COV2.S vaccine versus placebo. The receptors were gathered from a person between 18 and 65 years old who received the Ad26.COV2.S COVID-19 vaccine or a placebo. Both conserved end residues are part of each CDR3. D genes are given only for firm matches. For some rows the clone size is stated as once, few or many, or as a class when expanded; others skip it.

>TRBD2|.|TRBJ2-4|TRBV5-1
CASSLGSSGGDIQYF
TGCGCCAGCAGCTTGGGGTCTAGCGGCGGGGACATTCAGTACTTC
>.|.|TRBJ2-2|TRBV6-4
CASSDSVDTGELFF
TGTGCCAGCAGTGACTCGGTTGACACCGGGGAGCTGTTTTTT
>.|.|TRBJ2-5|TRBV18
CASSPVSPGATQYF
TGTGCCAGCTCACCAGTTAGCCCCGGGGCGACCCAGTACTTC
>.|.|TRBJ2-7|TRBV19
CASSIAPPVAGAYEQYF
TGTGCCAGTAGTATAGCCCCACCGGTGGCAGGTGCGTATGAGCAGTACTTC
>.|.|TRBJ1-2|TRBV6-1
CASSERPENYGYTF
TGTGCCAGCAGTGAACGGCCAGAAAACTATGGCTACACCTTC
>.|.|TRBJ2-5|TRBV24-1
CATSDFPGETQYF
TGTGCCACCAGTGATTTTCCGGGGGAGACCCAGTACTTC
>TRBD1|few|TRBJ2-7|TRBV7-6
CASSLDRGHTYEQYF
TGTGCCAGCAGCTTGGACAGGGGTCATACCTACGAGCAGTACTTC
>TRBD2|.|TRBJ2-2|TRBV18
CASSPAGGRRGTGELFF
TGTGCCAGCTCACCGGCCGGCGGGAGGAGAGGGACCGGGGAGCTGTTTTTT
>.|.|TRBJ1-3|TRBV5-1
CASSPEWAGNTIYF
TGCGCCAGCAGCCCGGAATGGGCTGGAAACACCATATATTTT
>.|.|TRBJ2-4|TRBV5-8
CASSLEPPALAKNIQYF
TGTGCCAGCAGCTTGGAACCTCCCGCTTTAGCCAAAAACATTCAGTACTTC
>.|.|TRBJ2-2|TRBV5-1
CASSFLAASNTGELFF
TGCGCCAGCAGCTTTCTCGCAGCTAGCAACACCGGGGAGCTGTTTTTT
>.|.|TRBJ1-3|TRBV9
CASSPQGTGNTIYF
TGTGCCAGCAGCCCCCAGGGGACCGGAAACACCATATATTTT
>.|.|TRBJ1-4|TRBV18
CASSPPGTATGKLFF
TGTGCCAGCTCACCCCCAGGGACGGCGACGGGAAAACTGTTTTTT
>.|.|TRBJ1-1|TRBV29-1
CSVTPGVTEAFF
TGCAGCGTCACCCCAGGGGTCACTGAAGCTTTCTTT
>.|.|TRBJ1-6|TRBV5-4
CASSFTADSPLHF
TGTGCCAGCAGCTTCACGGCCGATTCACCCCTCCACTTT
>TRBD1|.|TRBJ2-7|TRBV11-3
CASSFSGTGTEQYF
TGTGCCAGCAGCTTTTCCGGGACAGGGACCGAGCAGTACTTC
>.|once|TRBJ1-2|TRBV7-2
CASRLSGAGYGYTF
TGTGCCAGCAGACTTTCTGGGGCGGGCTATGGCTACACCTTC
>.|.|TRBJ2-5|TRBV6-1
CASSDVGRVQETQYF
TGTGCCAGCAGTGACGTTGGACGGGTACAAGAGACCCAGTACTTC
>.|.|TRBJ2-4|TRBV7-9
CASSLISTGLAKNIQYF
TGTGCCAGCAGCTTAATTTCAACGGGCTTAGCCAAAAACATTCAGTACTTC
>.|.|TRBJ1-5|TRBV15
CATSWWALDQPQHF
TGTGCCACCAGTTGGTGGGCTCTAGATCAGCCCCAGCATTTT
>.|.|TRBJ1-2|TRBV29-1
CSVDWQTDGYTF
TGCAGCGTTGATTGGCAGACAGATGGCTACACCTTC
>TRBD2|.|TRBJ2-1|TRBV6-2/TRBV6-3
CASSYLAGRQQFF
TGTGCCAGCAGTTACCTAGCGGGGCGACAGCAGTTCTTC
>.|once|TRBJ1-1|TRBV12-3/TRBV12-4
CASSPYTEAFF
TGTGCCAGCAGTCCGTACACTGAAGCTTTCTTT
>TRBD2|.|TRBJ2-1|TRBV4-3
CASSQVGLAGYNEQFF
TGCGCCAGCAGCCAAGTAGGGCTAGCGGGTTACAATGAGCAGTTCTTC
>.|.|TRBJ1-2|TRBV7-2
CASSSRTDYGYTF
TGTGCCAGCAGCTCCCGGACAGACTATGGCTACACCTTC
>.|.|TRBJ2-7|TRBV7-6
CASSSMGYAQYF
TGTGCCAGCAGCTCAATGGGGTACGCGCAGTACTTC
>.|.|TRBJ2-2|TRBV7-3
CASSYSPEGTGELFF
TGTGCCAGCAGCTACTCCCCAGAGGGCACCGGGGAGCTGTTTTTT
>.|.|TRBJ2-3|TRBV7-2
CASSYVGGASTDTQYF
TGTGCCAGCAGCTATGTAGGGGGGGCTAGCACAGATACGCAGTATTTT
>.|.|TRBJ2-5|TRBV5-4
CASSPVGVRETQYF
TGTGCCAGCAGCCCCGTGGGGGTAAGGGAGACCCAGTACTTC
>TRBD2|.|TRBJ2-1|TRBV7-3
CASSLWGGEQFF
TGTGCCAGCAGCTTATGGGGGGGTGAGCAGTTCTTC
>.|.|TRBJ2-1|TRBV9
CASSVLGPHNEQFF
TGTGCCAGCAGCGTTTTAGGTCCCCACAATGAGCAGTTCTTC
>.|.|TRBJ1-2|TRBV4-1
CASSQGRLGRAPGYTF
TGCGCCAGCAGCCAAGGCCGGCTGGGCAGGGCTCCTGGCTACACCTTC
>.|.|TRBJ1-1|TRBV19
CASSTRPSLNTEAFF
TGTGCCAGTAGTACCCGCCCCAGCCTGAACACTGAAGCTTTCTTT
>.|.|TRBJ2-1|TRBV2
CASSGSGWGWNEQFF
TGTGCCAGCAGTGGCTCCGGGTGGGGGTGGAATGAGCAGTTCTTC
>.|.|TRBJ1-5|TRBV27
CASSFEGKEGQPQHF
TGTGCCAGCAGCTTTGAGGGAAAGGAGGGTCAGCCCCAGCATTTT
>TRBD2|.|TRBJ2-5|TRBV24-1
CATSDPGGTVEETQYF
TGTGCCACCAGTGACCCCGGGGGGACTGTTGAAGAGACCCAGTACTTC
>TRBD1|.|TRBJ1-3|TRBV5-1
CASSPRQGASGNTIYF
TGCGCCAGCAGCCCTCGACAGGGCGCCTCTGGAAACACCATATATTTT
>.|.|TRBJ2-1|TRBV5-1
CASSWTIHSYNEQFF
TGCGCCAGCAGCTGGACTATACACTCCTACAATGAGCAGTTCTTC
>TRBD2|.|TRBJ2-2|TRBV6-5
CASILAGGYTGELFF
TGTGCCAGCATTCTAGCGGGGGGCTACACCGGGGAGCTGTTTTTT
>.|.|TRBJ1-1|TRBV18
CASSPTKSFTEAFF
TGTGCCAGCTCACCTACGAAATCTTTCACTGAAGCTTTCTTT
>.|.|TRBJ1-5|TRBV19
CASKAQGPRWAHQPQHF
TGTGCCAGTAAAGCGCAGGGGCCGCGATGGGCCCATCAGCCCCAGCATTTT
>TRBD1|.|TRBJ1-2|TRBV7-9
CASSLVLGQGIHGYTF
TGTGCCAGCAGCTTAGTTCTCGGACAGGGAATACATGGCTACACCTTC
>.|.|TRBJ1-6|TRBV18
CASSWSAPGPYNSPLHF
TGTGCCAGCTCATGGTCGGCTCCGGGGCCATATAATTCACCCCTCCACTTT
>.|.|TRBJ2-3|TRBV5-4
CASSLKEGADTQYF
TGTGCCAGCAGCTTGAAAGAGGGGGCAGATACGCAGTATTTT
>.|.|TRBJ2-5|TRBV5-4
CASSSQGGETQYF
TGTGCCAGCAGCTCACAGGGTGGAGAGACCCAGTACTTC
>TRBD1|once|TRBJ1-2|TRBV6-1
CASSERTGLGGYTF
TGTGCCAGCAGTGAACGGACAGGCCTCGGAGGCTACACCTTC
>.|.|TRBJ2-3|TRBV4-2
CASSQAWASTDTQYF
TGTGCCAGCAGCCAAGCATGGGCCAGCACAGATACGCAGTATTTT
>.|.|TRBJ2-1|TRBV19
CASSIGVGVTSYNEQFF
TGTGCCAGTAGTATAGGGGTGGGCGTTACCTCCTACAATGAGCAGTTCTTC
>TRBD1|.|TRBJ2-3|TRBV7-2
CASSPHQGVDTQYF
TGTGCCAGCAGCCCCCACCAGGGGGTAGATACGCAGTATTTT
>.|.|TRBJ2-3|TRBV5-4
CASSFGGSGDTQYF
TGTGCCAGCAGCTTCGGTGGGAGTGGAGATACGCAGTATTTT
>TRBD1|.|TRBJ1-6|TRBV19
CAIGTANSPLHF
TGTGCCATAGGGACAGCTAATTCACCCCTCCACTTT
>.|.|TRBJ1-6|TRBV27
CASRLTVKPYNSPLHF
TGTGCCAGCAGACTGACAGTAAAACCCTATAATTCACCCCTCCACTTT